This T cell receptor beta chain is drawn from a study of cytomegalovirus exposure and HLA in healthy donors (dated by TCRdb to 2016 to 2017). Background for the entire study: According to an earlier analysis of several hundred of the donors, 150 million to 200 million T cells yielded over 100 million unique TCR beta sequences and 250 to 350 Gb of sequence data. HLA typing covered class I and class II loci at four-digit resolution. To study patterns of TCR occurrence, a later analysis re-analyzed previously published TCR beta repertoires from around 660 donors and added high-resolution HLA genotyping. Roughly 5 DR-DQ haplotypes were handled as single units for association and clustering, since linkage in the cohort was strong. To predict cytomegalovirus infection status, the study brought together high-throughput TCR immunosequencing, statistical association of individual TCRs with disease status, and machine learning. Donor age, sex, ethnicity and CMV serostatus were compiled together with the repertoire data. The study profiled the T cell repertoires of around 700 subjects by immunosequencing and related them to cytomegalovirus serostatus. Genome-wide SNP genotypes for about 60% of the roughly 700 donors were used in a later genetic analysis, which treated that subset as a discovery cohort. In addition to the first cohort of hundreds of subjects, a separate validation cohort of 120 different subjects was used. Typing coverage differed by locus: A, B, C, DRB1 and DQB1 were typed in roughly 629-640 donors, DQA1 in 500 to 550, DPA1 in around 600, and DPB1 in approximately 450. Among the roughly 410 genotyped donors, around 79% belonged to the genetic ancestry cluster associated with self-reported Caucasian donors. Every repertoire in the discovery cohort had been generated on one and the same sequencing platform. Rather than drawing on any new phenotypic data, the later analysis identified candidate immune exposures from TCR beta sequences and the way those sequences occurred across donors. An early release covering about 600 HLA-typed donors comprised around 300 gigabases of sequencing data and roughly 85 million unique TCR sequences. The study aimed to test whether cataloging public T cell receptors could reveal signatures of past pathogen exposure. An earlier analysis of 450 to 750 of the donors used high-throughput TCR beta sequencing to judge whether each TCR beta V gene segment behaved as functional or pseudogenic. Across around 400 genotyped donors of the cohort, an average of roughly 200,000 unique TCR beta nucleotide sequences per donor were sequenced, and approximately 17% of those sequences were non-productive. What the study reported, not specific to this receptor: Several of the top co-occurrence clusters appeared to be linked to parvovirus B19, influenza, CMV and Epstein-Barr virus, according to a later analysis. Linkage disequilibrium might explain the correlated functional status among segregating V segments, but an unknown experimental factor could not be excluded. This cohort had only TCR beta chains sequenced, and the lack of alpha or paired-chain data limited which features could be detected. HLA typing was unavailable for some donors at each locus, so association tests used only the typed subset. A cluster of highly shared sequence variants was judged likely to be a technical artifact of the sequencing pipeline. In a later genetic analysis, fewer N-insertions in productive TCRs were reported among donors in an Asian-associated ancestry cluster than the roughly 640-donor mean. Most TCR sequences were observed very rarely across donors, whereas some public TCRs were present in many individuals. Three of the identified cytomegalovirus-associated TCR beta chains were confirmed in vitro to be specific for cytomegalovirus antigens. In a later genetic analysis, a missense DCLRE1C variant was associated with V-gene and J-gene trimming of TCR beta chains, and the association was replicated in an independent cohort. An earlier analysis of 450 to 750 of the donors showed that most TCR beta V segments appeared in productive rearrangements either about 90% or about 30% of the time, which broadly matched IMGT annotations. For the cohort, immune exposure information was limited to CMV serostatus. Most CMV-associated TCR beta chains appeared to be HLA-restricted in a later analysis, and the HLA associations seemed to be driven largely by CMV exposure. The authors suggested that the approach could potentially be generalized to other disease states and immunological phenotypes. Roughly uniform sequencing depth across donors was assumed in presence/absence analyses, although this assumption may not hold. The earlier analysis of about 600 of the donors excluded over 15 rarely observed V segments, including chromosome 9 orphons, because counts were too low. A further reported finding was that TCR beta sequences accurately predicted the HLA-A and HLA-B alleles for most subjects in the first cohort. In a later analysis, HLA-associated TCR beta chains were found to be more clonally expanded and to have lower generation probabilities than equally common non-associated chains. The classifier was reported to diagnose cytomegalovirus status with high specificity and sensitivity in both the original and validation cohorts. Specific HLA alleles were associated with over 15,000 TCR beta sequences at a false discovery rate of 0.05 in a later analysis. In the study, about 150 TCR beta chains were listed as associated with cytomegalovirus. When HLA alleles, especially DR and DQ, strongly co-occurred, attributing TCR associations to individual alleles was difficult. A later analysis found that TCR association rates varied across HLA loci, with DRB1 alleles showing the most associated TCRs and HLA-C alleles the fewest.

The cohort consisted of approximately 690 healthy bone marrow donors. At the time of sampling, every cohort member was nominally healthy, though immune exposures that went unrecorded were likely present. The donor was CMV seronegative and belonged to the group of 352 seronegative cohort members. A peripheral blood sample was provided by each donor, and peripheral blood mononuclear cells were used for TCR beta sequencing. Genomic DNA extraction from the blood cell samples was performed with the Qiagen DNeasy Blood Extraction Kit. The library relied on the immunoSEQ multiplex PCR assay. For the multiplex PCR, a mixture combining 60 forward primers for TCR Vbeta segments and 13 reverse primers for TCR Jbeta segments was used. A multiplex PCR assay on genomic DNA amplified the CDR3 region of rearranged TCR beta genes. The amplified TCR beta libraries were sequenced on the Illumina HiSeq System as 87-base-pair reads. The authors processed their data as follows. A later analysis counted tens of millions of unique TCR beta chains across the 670 or so repertoires, and roughly 9.9 million of these chains were shared by at least two donors. A nearest-neighbor algorithm error-corrected the raw reads and collapsed the reads into unique sequences, merging closely related sequences to remove PCR and sequencing errors. V, D and J gene segments were assigned by aligning CDR3 sequences to IMGT reference sequences. For a sequence to be retained, at least a six-nucleotide match to both a V gene segment and a J gene segment was required. A rearrangement counted as productive if the CDR3 had no stop codons and remained in frame with V and J, and every other rearrangement counted as non-productive. Following IMGT convention, CDR3 was defined as the stretch from the second conserved V-encoded cysteine to the conserved J-encoded phenylalanine. Sequences without an unambiguous match to a single V gene segment were excluded from the earlier analysis of approximately 560 of the donors. An earlier analysis of 587 of the donors called V segments functional above 56.7% productive rearrangements and segregating when the between-donor standard deviation exceeded 5%. A statistical classification framework was developed to diagnose cytomegalovirus status using the catalog of TCR beta chain sequences. In a later analysis, V and J genes were assigned by comparing TCR nucleotide sequences against IMGT/GENE-DB human TR gene sequences. A later analysis assigned CDR3 sequences and most-parsimonious VDJ recombination scenarios with the TCRdist pipeline. In a later analysis, each TCR beta chain was defined by its CDR3 amino acid sequence together with its V-gene family, and reads without a unique V-gene family were excluded. A later analysis removed nearly 600 highly shared, low-generation-probability nucleotide sequences to deal with suspected cross-contamination and a sequencing artifact. In a later analysis, a clonal expansion index was calculated for each public chain from normalized within-repertoire ranks of inferred template counts. In a later analysis, generation probabilities were computed with a VDJ recombination model fitted to out-of-frame rearrangements, and the resulting probabilities were checked against IGoR. Hypergeometric tests were used in a later analysis to score TCR-TCR, TCR-HLA and TCR-CMV co-occurrence, with a repertoire-size bias correction applied to the TCR pairs. To estimate false discovery rates, a later analysis permuted the HLA or CMV assignments 20 times. In a later analysis, co-occurring TCRs were grouped using DBSCAN, and TCRdist sequence similarity was added for clustering within HLA-allele-positive subsets. Repertoires with fewer than 30,000 or more than 120,000 public chains were left out of co-occurrence clustering, as were about 5 repertoires with anomalous nucleotide sharing. In TCRdb, the immuneACCESS table is reduced to in-frame sequences with V and J assigned. These tables do not hold every clone; where another copy was compared, an unresolved V gene accounts for under half, and the others remain unexplained. V, J and clone size derive from that table, while D and trimming were established from the DNA sequence. In all, the sample holds 200,000 to 250,000 clones, and around 80% of those were seen once. The ten largest clones capture 3.5% to 4% of the sample.

A note on this clone: The antigen it recognizes is unknown. One base away there is no much larger clone; base qualities are not given.

Material: PBMCs. This receptor was obtained from a male donor in good health and CMV-seronegative.

The sequence in DNA is TGTGCCAGTAGTATCGCCGGGACAGGAGTTTACAATGAGCAGTTCTTC. This is translated as CASSIAGTGVYNEQFF. This sequence uses TRBV19 and TRBJ2-1, and TRBD1 aligns with 8 junction nucleotides. The CDR3 runs 16 residues from the cysteine to the phenylalanine. The read is trimmed to its CDR3 DNA, 48 bases read in frame from base 1. The germline V and J ends show losses of 3 bases and 4 bases respectively, and no gene match explains 8 bases of the junction. The germline V gene (reference sequence) specifies LNHDA as CDR1 and SQIVND as CDR2. The full variable domain, with segments outside the CDR3 supplied by the reference TRBV19 and TRBJ2-1 proteins, appears as DGGITQSPKYLFRKEGQNVTLSCEQNLNHDAMYWYRQDPGQGLRLIYYSQIVNDFQKGDIAEGYSVSREKKESFPLTVTSAQKNPTAFYLCASSIAGTGVYNEQFFGPGTRLTVL.